The T cell receptor (beta chain) under discussion was sequenced for a study of blood T cell repertoires in COVID-19 (TCRdb year 2020). With respect to the entire study: Samples covering the acute and convalescent phases of COVID-19 were provided by collaborators in the United States, Italy and Spain. The material from the prospective study consisted of cDNA or gDNA derived from T cells, B-cell-depleted T cells, or PBMCs. Subjects who had been exposed to COVID-19, were actively infected with it, or had recovered from it provided the deeply sampled blood TCRbeta repertoires that made up the dataset. A freely available public database, intended as a resource for researchers studying the immune response to SARS-CoV-2, is where the repertoires were released. Samples were obtained from the ongoing ImmuneRACE study (first 160 participants) and from about 1,300 subjects provided by 6 global collaborators. The sample metadata nearly always contained a de-identified subject ID, COVID-19 status, age in years and sex. Where available, HLA class I and class II types were obtained from metadata supplied by the sample provider rather than from assay-based typing.

TCRbeta CDR3 regions were amplified from genomic DNA by means of the immunoSEQ Assay, a bias-controlled multiplex PCR. Per the source publication's procedure: The number of nucleated cells in each sample was estimated from the amplification of reference gene primers within the assay. To quantify the absolute abundance of each unique TCRbeta CDR3 rearrangement, sequence reads were collapsed and filtered. Productive Simpson clonality was computed per sample as the square root of Simpson's diversity index over productive rearrangements. TCRdb stores this immuneACCESS table with in-frame sequences only. Part of the clones is absent; in the studies checked, under half of the shortfall reflects unresolved V genes, and no reason is known for the rest. V, J and clone size were drawn from that table, and D and trimming were deduced from the DNA. The sample table records about 310,000 clones; 80% to 90% of these occur just once. The ten most abundant clones make up 7.8% of the sample.

V and J lose 4 bases and 5 bases, and a span of 12 bases separates them. Including cysteine and phenylalanine, the CDR3 has 14 amino acids. Just the 42-base CDR3 DNA is kept, in frame starting at base 1. CDR1 SGHDN and CDR2 FVKESK were looked up in the germline V gene. Samples from volunteer blood donors who had recovered from COVID-19 were contributed by a second Seattle source. Collaborating institutions collected whole blood in K2EDTA tubes following their own protocols. For TCRbeta analysis, collaborators shipped samples as frozen whole blood, isolated PBMCs, or DNA extracted from either of those sample types. In the case of this clone: Its antigen has not been determined. Base quality data are lacking; no much larger clone is found one base away.

The paper's findings and limits, for the study overall: How much clinical and demographic metadata was included differed by source and by participant, and the metadata was provided uncurated.

The rearranged chain carries TRBV14 and TRBJ2-1; there is no confident call for the D gene. The sequenced sample consisted of peripheral blood. The TCR comes from a woman aged 45-59 years who had recovered from COVID-19. The nucleotides are TGTGCCAGCAGCCCGCGGATGATAAACAATGAGCAGTTCTTC. Its amino acids are CASSPRMINNEQFF.